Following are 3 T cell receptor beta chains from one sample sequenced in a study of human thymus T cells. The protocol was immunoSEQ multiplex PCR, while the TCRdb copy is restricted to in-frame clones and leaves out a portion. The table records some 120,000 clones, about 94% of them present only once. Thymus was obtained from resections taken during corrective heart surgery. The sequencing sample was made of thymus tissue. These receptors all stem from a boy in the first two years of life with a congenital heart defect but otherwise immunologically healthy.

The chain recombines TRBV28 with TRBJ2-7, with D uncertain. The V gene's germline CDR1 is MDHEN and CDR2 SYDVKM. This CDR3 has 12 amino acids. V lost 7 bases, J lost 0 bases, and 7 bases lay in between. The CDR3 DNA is TGTGCCAGCAAAGGCACCTCCTACGAGCAGTACTTC. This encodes CASKGTSYEQYF.

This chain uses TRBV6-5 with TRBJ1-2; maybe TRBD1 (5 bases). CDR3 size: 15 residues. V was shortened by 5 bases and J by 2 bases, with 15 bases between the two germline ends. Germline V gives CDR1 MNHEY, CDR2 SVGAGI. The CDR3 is CASSPPGTDNYGYTF. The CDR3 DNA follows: TGTGCCAGCAGTCCCCCCGGGACGGACAACTATGGCTACACCTTC.

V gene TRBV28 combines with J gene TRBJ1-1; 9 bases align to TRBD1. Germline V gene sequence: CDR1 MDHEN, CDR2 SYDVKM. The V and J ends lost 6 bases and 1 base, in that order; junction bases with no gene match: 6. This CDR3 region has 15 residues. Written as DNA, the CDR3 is TGTGCCAGCAGCCACAGGGGGCACGGGAACACTGAAGCTTTCTTT. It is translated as CASSHRGHGNTEAFF. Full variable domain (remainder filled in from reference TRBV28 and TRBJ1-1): DVKVTQSSRYLVKRTGEKVFLECVQDMDHENMFWYRQDPGLGLRLIYFSYDVKMKEKGDIPEGYSVSREKKERFSLILESASTNQTSMYLCASSHRGHGNTEAFFGQGTRLTVV.